Each of the 13 T cell receptor beta chains below was sequenced from the same sample in a study of PD-1 blockade in classical Hodgkin lymphoma. Regarding time point: cycle 4 day 1 (C4D1), after 6 weeks of nivolumab. Every single patient, without exception, relapsed after autologous stem cell transplantation, and brentuximab vedotin exposure varied. TCRdb keeps only in-frame clones here, not all; method: immunoSEQ multiplex PCR. The profile shows roughly 42,000 clones, roughly two thirds of them singletons. The material sequenced was peripheral blood mononuclear cells (PBMCs), taken before the fourth cycle of nivolumab. The origin of the receptors is a human donor with classical Hodgkin lymphoma.

The rearrangement joins TRBV6-5 to TRBJ1-2; the D is unclear. V was pared by 2 bases and J by 3 bases, with 10 bases between. CDR1 MNHEY and CDR2 SVGAGI come from the germline V gene. The CDR3 runs to 14 residues. The CDR3 DNA is TGTGCCAGCAGTTACGAAATTTTTTACTATGGCTACACCTTC. Amino acid sequence: CASSYEIFYYGYTF.

This clone was detected a few times. The rearrangement joins TRBV27 to TRBJ1-2, with D perhaps matching TRBD1 (5 bases). Trimming shortened V by 6 bases and J by 4 bases, and 12 bases separated the two germline ends. Germline V lookup: CDR1 MNHEY, CDR2 SMNVEV (reference sequence). This CDR3 has 13 residues. CDR3 residues: CASSTGPIYGYTF. The CDR3 DNA reads as TGTGCCAGCAGCACAGGCCCAATCTATGGCTACACCTTC.

The CDR3 DNA reads as TGTGCCAGTAGTACGGAACTGGCAGGTGCTGCCTTGCCCCAGCATTTT. It translates to CASSTELAGAALPQHF. This rearrangement joins TRBV19 to TRBJ1-5; unclear D gene. The CDR3 is 16 residues long. The germline gives CDR1 LNHDA, CDR2 SQIVND (reference sequence). Trimming pared 4 bases from V and 9 bases from J, leaving 22 bases between.

The rearrangement uses TRBV7-2 and TRBJ2-7; 7 bases align to TRBD1. Germline V gene data show CDR1 as SGHTA and CDR2 as FQGNSA. The length of the CDR3 is 14 residues. The ends lost 4 bases at V and 4 bases at J; junction bases unmatched: 7. CDR3 coding DNA: TGTGCCAGCAGCTCAGGGGACAGCCGTTACGAGCAGTACTTC. Translating it yields CASSSGDSRYEQYF.

This clone was detected a few times. The chain recombines TRBV5-6 with TRBJ1-1; D is unclear. There are 12 residues in the CDR3. V lost 1 base, J lost 8 bases, and 9 bases lay in between. Per germline, CDR1 SGHDT and CDR2 YYEEEE. This chain's CDR3 is CASSLIGQEAFF. CDR3 DNA sequence: TGTGCCAGCAGCTTGATCGGCCAAGAAGCTTTCTTT.

In this sample, this clone turned up once. The chain uses TRBV2 and TRBJ2-5; weak D call: TRBD1 (6 bases). Trimming took 7 bases from V and 1 from J, leaving 13 bases between them. The germline V gene encodes CDR1 SNHLY and CDR2 FYNNEI. The CDR3 is made up of 14 amino acids. Here the CDR3 reads CASTRRDTQETQYF. For the CDR3, the DNA is TGTGCCAGCACCCGCCGGGACACCCAAGAGACCCAGTACTTC.

This clone has more than one count but fewer than ten. The chain joins TRBV18 to TRBJ1-1; D not resolved. The CDR3 loop spans 15 amino acids. V was trimmed by 3 bases and J by 6 bases, leaving 17 bases between them. The V gene's germline CDR1 is KGHSH and CDR2 LQKENI. This chain's CDR3 is CASSPTEDLSAEAFF. The DNA of the CDR3 is TGTGCCAGCTCACCGACCGAGGACCTTAGCGCTGAAGCTTTCTTT. The full variable domain, rest sourced from reference TRBV18 and TRBJ1-1, is NAGVMQNPRHLVRRRGQEARLRCSPMKGHSHVYWYRQLPEEGLKFMVYLQKENIIDESGMPKERFSAEFPKEGPSILRIQQVVRGDSAAYFCASSPTEDLSAEAFFGQGTRLTVV.

Here the CDR3 DNA reads TGTGCCAGCAGCGTCGGGACAGAGCACTCCTACGAGCAGTACTTC. It specifies CASSVGTEHSYEQYF. The genes are TRBV9 and TRBJ2-7; 7 bases map to TRBD1. Germline-derived CDR1 and CDR2 are SGDLS and YYNGEE. The V gene end was trimmed by 2 bases and the J gene end by 0 bases; junction bases not matched to a gene: 5. This CDR3 region has 15 residues.

CDR3 protein: CASSEGTGGQETQYF. CDR3 DNA sequence: TGTGCCAGCAGCGAGGGGACAGGGGGCCAAGAGACCCAGTACTTC. The chain uses TRBV7-2 and TRBJ2-5; 11 nucleotides line up with TRBD1. This CDR3 has 15 residues. V lost 5 bases and J lost 1; bases outside the gene matches: 3. Germline V gene lookup returns CDR1 SGHTA and CDR2 FQGNSA.

The V and J genes are TRBV7-9 and TRBJ2-5; D is undetermined. This CDR3 has 14 amino acids. V was trimmed by 5 bases and J by 3 bases, leaving 13 bases between them. The germline V gene has CDR1 SEHNR and CDR2 FQNEAQ (reference sequence). This CDR3 reads CASSPPADKETQYF. CDR3 nucleotides: TGTGCCAGCAGCCCCCCTGCGGATAAAGAGACCCAGTACTTC. Based on the CDR3 plus reference TRBV7-9 and TRBJ2-5, the full variable domain is DTGVSQNPRHKITKRGQNVTFRCDPISEHNRLYWYRQTLGQGPEFLTYFQNEAQLEKSRLLSDRFSAERPKGSFSTLEIQRTEQGDSAMYLCASSPPADKETQYFGPGTRLLVL.

The chain links TRBV30 to TRBJ2-1; D tentatively fits TRBD1 or TRBD2 (5 bases each). The ends were cut back, 5 bases at V and 1 base at J, with 9 bases in the middle. The CDR3 consists of 13 residues. Germline values: CDR1 GTSNPN, CDR2 SVGIG (reference sequence). CDR3 residues: CAWWGSSYNEQFF. The DNA of the CDR3 is TGTGCCTGGTGGGGGTCGTCCTACAATGAGCAGTTCTTC. The full variable domain, its missing parts supplied by reference TRBV30 and TRBJ2-1, is SQTIHQWPATLVQPVGSPLSLECTVEGTSNPNLYWYRQAAGRGLQLLFYSVGIGQISSEVPQNLSASRPQDRQFILSSKKLLLSDSGFYLCAWWGSSYNEQFFGPGTRLTVL.

This clone has more than one count but fewer than ten. J is TRBJ1-2 and V is TRBV7-9; 7 nucleotides align to TRBD1. The CDR3 consists of 16 residues. V was clipped by 6 bases and J by 6 bases; unmatched bases: 16. CDR1 is SEHNR, CDR2 FQNEAQ, per germline (reference sequence). The CDR3 protein is CASSFKQGSIINGYTF. CDR3 DNA sequence: TGTGCCAGCAGTTTTAAACAGGGGTCGATTATTAATGGCTACACCTTC.

This clone was detected once. This chain links TRBV7-9 with TRBJ2-7; 7 nucleotides match TRBD1. The junction had 9 bases not matched to a gene; V was cut back by 1 base and J by 6 bases. The CDR3 extends over 15 amino acids. Germline V gives CDR1 SEHNR, CDR2 FQNEAQ (reference sequence). The CDR3 DNA reads TGTGCCAGCAGCTTAGTGGCAGGGGGTTCTCGCGAGCAGTACTTC. It encodes CASSLVAGGSREQYF.